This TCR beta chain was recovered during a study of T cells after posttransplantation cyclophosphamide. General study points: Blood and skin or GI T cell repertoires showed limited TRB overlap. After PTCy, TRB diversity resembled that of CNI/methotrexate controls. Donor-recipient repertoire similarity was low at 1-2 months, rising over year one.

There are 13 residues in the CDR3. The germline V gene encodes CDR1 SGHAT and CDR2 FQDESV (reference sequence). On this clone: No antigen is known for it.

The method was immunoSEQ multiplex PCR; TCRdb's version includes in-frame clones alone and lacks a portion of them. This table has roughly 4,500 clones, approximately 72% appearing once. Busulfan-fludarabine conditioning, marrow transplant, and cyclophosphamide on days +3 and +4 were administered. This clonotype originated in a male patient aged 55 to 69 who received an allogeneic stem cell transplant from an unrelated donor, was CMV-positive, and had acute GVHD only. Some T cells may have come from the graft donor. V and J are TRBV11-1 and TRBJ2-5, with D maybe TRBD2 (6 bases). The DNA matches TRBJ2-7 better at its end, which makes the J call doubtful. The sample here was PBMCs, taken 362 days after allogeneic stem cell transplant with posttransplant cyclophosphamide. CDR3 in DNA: TGTGCCAGCAGCCACCCTGCGGGGAACGAGCAGTACTTC. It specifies CASSHPAGNEQYF.